The clone carrying this T cell receptor (beta chain) was picked up many times. Antigen: not known. Authors of the study amplified TCR beta CDR3 regions from RNA transcripts. RT-PCR in the first round (using the HTBI primer set) targeted the TCR CDR3. TCRdb fed the multiplex PCR reads into MiXCR, producing one record per CDR3 protein. The data contain 610,000 or so distinct CDR3 sequences, around 42% of them seen just once; the ten biggest clones take up approximately 8.4%. Germline-derived CDR1 and CDR2 are MNHNS and SASEGT. The germline V and J ends were trimmed by 1 base and 3 bases, with 13 bases remaining between them. The CDR3 has 15 residues. The data belong to a study of T cells in Graves' hyperthyroidism and ophthalmopathy. General study points: Ophthalmopathy was separated from stable hyperthyroidism by a 13 V-J model.

Source material: peripheral blood or thyroid tissue (not recorded which). This rearrangement joins TRBV6-1 to TRBJ2-7, with D tentatively TRBD2 (5 bases). This receptor was taken from a woman under 30 with Graves' hyperthyroidism. The CDR3 nucleotides read TGTGCCAGCAGTGAAGATGGAAGTGGAGGCTACGAGCAGTACTTC. Translated, it gives CASSEDGSGGYEQYF.